This entry lists 18 T cell receptor beta chains sequenced from one sample in a study of T cells in Graves' hyperthyroidism and ophthalmopathy. RNA transcripts yielded amplified TCR beta CDR3 regions. HTBI primers drove first-round RT-PCR of the TCR CDR3. TCRdb reanalysed the multiplex PCR reads using MiXCR and keeps one entry per CDR3 protein. The data contain fewer than 450,000 distinct CDR3 sequences, about a sixth of them singletons. Sequenced material: blood. Every receptor here comes from a young woman with Graves' hyperthyroidism that later progressed to Graves' ophthalmopathy.

This clonotype was recorded many times. The chain combines TRBV30 with TRBJ2-2; D remains unclear. V lost 4 bases, J lost 5 bases, and 17 bases lay in between. The CDR3 covers 15 residues. Per the germline V gene, CDR1 is GTSNPN and CDR2 is SVGIG (reference sequence). The CDR3 protein is CAWMSRSPLTGELFF. CDR3 nucleotide sequence: TGTGCCTGGATGTCGAGGAGTCCTTTGACCGGGGAGCTGTTTTTT.

This clonotype was seen more than once but under ten times. The gene calls are TRBV4-1 and TRBJ2-1; 11 nucleotides line up with TRBD2. J was trimmed by 14 bases and V by 3 bases; bases with no gene match: 12. CDR1 is MGHRA and CDR2 is YSYEKL in the germline V gene. This CDR3 is 15 amino acids long. This CDR3 is CASSHSGTSGTKKFF. DNA for the CDR3: TGCGCCAGCAGCCACTCCGGGACTAGCGGCACCAAGAAGTTCTTC.

This clonotype showed up just a few times. This CDR3 is CASSPPVGGYEQYF. The CDR3, as DNA: TGTGCCAGCAGCCCCCCGGTCGGGGGGTACGAGCAGTACTTC. The V call is TRBV7-2, the J call TRBJ2-7; 7 nucleotides align to TRBD2. The V gene's germline CDR1 is SGHTA and CDR2 FQGNSA. V dropped 5 bases and J dropped 4; count of bases not matched to a gene: 8. This CDR3 is built from 14 residues. The entire variable domain, with the rest obtained from reference TRBV7-2 and TRBJ2-7, is as follows: GAGVSQSPSNKVTEKGKDVELRCDPISGHTALYWYRQSLGQGLEFLIYFQGNSAPDKSGLPSDRFSAERTGGSVSTLTIQRTQQEDSAVYLCASSPPVGGYEQYFGPGTRLTVT.

This clonotype was seen repeatedly, ten times or more. The genes are TRBV29-1 and TRBJ2-3; tentative D call: TRBD1 (6 bases). The V end lost 5 bases, the J end lost 1 base, and 22 bases lay between the germline ends. The CDR3 extends over 17 amino acids. Looked up from germline, CDR1 is SQVTM and CDR2 is ANQGSEA. CDR3 nucleotides: TGCAGCGTTCGGCTTCCCCCGGGCAGGGGTGGCACAGATACGCAGTATTTT. Translation gives CSVRLPPGRGGTDTQYF.

This clonotype was observed many times. V usage is TRBV27 and J usage is TRBJ1-1, with D uncertain. Trimming removed 0 bases at V and 2 bases at J, with 10 bases between. This CDR3 region has 15 residues. Germline V lookup: CDR1 MNHEY, CDR2 SMNVEV (reference sequence). This CDR3 is CASSLSIGLNTEAFF. CDR3 coding DNA: TGTGCCAGCAGTTTATCGATCGGACTCAACACTGAAGCTTTCTTT.

This clonotype was recorded at least ten times. V is TRBV6-1 and J is TRBJ2-7; no reliable D call. Trimming removed 2 bases at V and 9 bases at J, with 20 bases between. CDR3 size: 15 residues. The germline gives CDR1 MNHNS, CDR2 SASEGT. CDR3 nucleotides: TGTGCCAGCAGTGAACAAGGGAAACTATGGCAGATGCAGTACTTC. As protein: CASSEQGKLWQMQYF.

J is TRBJ2-5 and V is TRBV28; TRBD2 agrees at 8 bases. The CDR3 runs to 16 residues. V shed 4 bases and J 5 bases; nucleotides not matched to a gene: 12. Germline V gene data show CDR1 as MDHEN and CDR2 as SYDVKM. CDR3 sequence reads: CASSYLLREAGETQYF. In nucleotides, the CDR3 is TGTGCCAGCAGTTACCTCTTGCGGGAGGCCGGGGAGACCCAGTACTTC.

This clonotype was detected ten times or more. The chain is built from TRBV10-3 and TRBJ2-7; D not certain. V gave up 3 bases and J gave up 7 bases, with 13 bases separating them. This CDR3 region has 13 residues. Germline assignment: CDR1 ENHRY and CDR2 SYGVKD. The CDR3 here is CAISEGQAREQYF. As DNA, the CDR3 is TGTGCCATCAGTGAAGGGCAGGCTAGAGAGCAGTACTTC.

A few counts support this clonotype. This chain connects TRBV28 to TRBJ2-7, with a tentative D call TRBD1 (5 bases). The CDR3 has 15 amino acids. Germline CDR1 is MDHEN and CDR2 is SYDVKM. The V gene lost 6 bases and the J gene lost 1 base, with 16 bases spanning the gap. The CDR3 bases are TGTGCCAGCAGCCCCAGGGCAGGAAGTTCCTACGAGCAGTACTTC. As protein: CASSPRAGSSYEQYF.

This clonotype was counted many times. The chain uses TRBV6-1 and TRBJ1-1, with 8 bases aligning to TRBD1. The germline gives CDR1 MNHNS, CDR2 SASEGT. V dropped 5 bases and J dropped 5; count of bases not matched to a gene: 13. The CDR3 has 16 residues. The CDR3 nucleotides read TGTGCCAGCAGTCGGAAAGGGACAGGCGAGACTACTGAAGCTTTCTTT. Protein product: CASSRKGTGETTEAFF.

This clonotype was detected ten times or more. The chain joins TRBV28 to TRBJ2-1; TRBD1 matches at 10 bases. The CDR3 is 16 residues long. In germline, CDR1 is MDHEN, CDR2 SYDVKM. Germline trimming cut 6 bases from V and 1 base from J; bases unmatched to any gene: 6. CDR3 in amino acids: CASSPWTGGSYNEQFF. The CDR3, as DNA: TGTGCCAGCAGCCCCTGGACAGGGGGTTCCTACAATGAGCAGTTCTTC.

This clonotype has more than one count but fewer than ten. The DNA of the CDR3 is TGCGCCAGCAGCTTGGGATGGACAGAGGGCCAAGAGACCCAGTACTTC. Its translation: CASSLGWTEGQETQYF. This chain uses TRBV5-1 with TRBJ2-5, with D perhaps TRBD1 (6 bases). Trimming took 0 bases from V and 1 from J, leaving 13 bases between them. Germline V gene data show CDR1 as SGHRS and CDR2 as YFSETQ. This CDR3 is 16 amino acids long.

At least ten counts were recorded for this clonotype. This rearrangement joins TRBV15 to TRBJ2-7; D unresolved. Trimming removed 0 bases from V and 0 bases from J, with 6 bases in between. The germline V gene has CDR1 LNHNV and CDR2 YYDKDF (reference sequence). The CDR3 spans 14 residues. Here the CDR3 reads CATSREGHSYEQYF. The CDR3 DNA follows: TGTGCCACCAGCAGAGAAGGGCACTCCTACGAGCAGTACTTC.

On this clonotype itself: At one end, the junction sequence differs from germline, possibly due to a read error. This chain connects TRBV28 to TRBJ2-2; D is possibly TRBD1 or TRBD2 (5 bases each). The germline gives CDR1 MDHEN, CDR2 SYDVKM. This CDR3 has 16 residues. The CDR3 DNA reads as TGCGCCAGCGGTCCCCATGACACTGAGGGGTCCGGGGAGCTGTTTTTT. Its protein is CASGPHDTEGSGELFF.

This clonotype was detected many times. The gene calls are TRBV5-1 and TRBJ2-7; 11 bases agree with TRBD1. The CDR3 consists of 15 residues. Germline V gives CDR1 SGHRS, CDR2 YFSETQ. J lost 5 bases, V lost 2 bases, and 6 bases had no gene match. This chain's CDR3 is CASSFSGTGGNEQYF. For the CDR3, the DNA is TGCGCCAGCAGCTTTTCCGGGACAGGGGGTAACGAGCAGTACTTC.

The rearrangement joins TRBV6-1 to TRBJ2-1; TRBD2 matches at 8 bases. Germline V gene lookup returns CDR1 MNHNS and CDR2 SASEGT. Trimming took 5 bases from V and 6 from J; bases not matched to a gene: 12. The CDR3 runs to 16 residues. CDR3 nucleotide sequence: TGTGCCAGCAGTTCCGGGACTAGTTATTGGGTCAATGAGCAGTTCTTC. This codes for CASSSGTSYWVNEQFF.

As regards this clonotype: This clone may be a read error of a much larger clone one base away. The chain recombines TRBV29-1 with TRBJ2-1; D not resolved. The V end lost 6 bases, the J end lost 8 bases, and 14 bases lay between the germline ends. This CDR3 is built from 12 residues. CDR1 SQVTM and CDR2 ANQGSEA come from the germline V gene. The CDR3 DNA sequence: TGCAGCGTCCCCCCGGACCACGATGAGCAGTTCTTC. Its translation: CSVPPDHDEQFF.

This clonotype was found many times. The rearrangement links TRBV28 to TRBJ2-2, with TRBD2 matching 12 bases. The CDR3 has 16 amino acids. After removal of 4 bases from V and 9 bases from J, the junction contained 9 bases not matched to a gene. Germline CDR1 reads MDHEN; CDR2 reads SYDVKM. The CDR3 spells CASSSPLAGGPWELFF. The CDR3 DNA follows: TGTGCCAGCAGTTCTCCCCTAGCGGGGGGGCCGTGGGAGCTGTTTTTT.